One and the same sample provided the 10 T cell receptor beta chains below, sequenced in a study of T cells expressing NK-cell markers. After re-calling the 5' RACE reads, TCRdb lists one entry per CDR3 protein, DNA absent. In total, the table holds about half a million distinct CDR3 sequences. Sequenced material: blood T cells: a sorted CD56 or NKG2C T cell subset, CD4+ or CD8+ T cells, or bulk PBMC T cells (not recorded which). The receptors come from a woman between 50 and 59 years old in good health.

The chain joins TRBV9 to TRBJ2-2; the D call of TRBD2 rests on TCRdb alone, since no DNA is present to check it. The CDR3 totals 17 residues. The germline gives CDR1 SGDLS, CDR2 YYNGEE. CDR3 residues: CASSPGTSGRVTGELFF.

The chain's CDR3 is CASMRQKNTEAFF. The chain couples TRBV19 to TRBJ1-1. This CDR3 region has 13 residues. CDR1 and CDR2 (germline): LNHDA, SQIVND (reference sequence).

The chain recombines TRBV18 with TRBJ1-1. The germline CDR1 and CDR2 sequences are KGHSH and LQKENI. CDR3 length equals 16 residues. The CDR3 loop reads CASSPPLSIKNTEAFF.

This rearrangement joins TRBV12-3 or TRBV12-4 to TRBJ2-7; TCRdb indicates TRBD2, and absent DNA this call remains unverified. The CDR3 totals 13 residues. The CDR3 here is CASSLTSLYEQYF.

This CDR3 reads CASSPRGQGAFSWTQYF. The genes are TRBV7-2 and TRBJ2-3; TCRdb names TRBD1, which stays unverified in the absence of DNA. This CDR3 spans 17 amino acids. The V gene's germline CDR1 is SGHTA and CDR2 FQGNSA.

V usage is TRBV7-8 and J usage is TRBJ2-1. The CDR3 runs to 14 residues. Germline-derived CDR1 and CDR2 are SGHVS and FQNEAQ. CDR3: CASSLTTGVGEQFF. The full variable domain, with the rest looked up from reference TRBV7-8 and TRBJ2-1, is GAGVSQSPRYKVAKRGQDVALRCDPISGHVSLFWYQQALGQGPEFLTYFQNEAQLDKSGLPSDRFFAERPEGSVSTLKIQRTQQEDSAVYLCASSLTTGVGEQFFGPGTRLTVL.

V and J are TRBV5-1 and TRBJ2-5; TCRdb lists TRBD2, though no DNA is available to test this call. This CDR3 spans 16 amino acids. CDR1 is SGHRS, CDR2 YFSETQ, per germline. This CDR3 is CASSLAASGARGTQYF. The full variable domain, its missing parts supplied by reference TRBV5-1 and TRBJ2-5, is KAGVTQTPRYLIKTRGQQVTLSCSPISGHRSVSWYQQTPGQGLQFLFEYFSETQRNKGNFPGRFSGRQFSNSRSEMNVSTLELGDSALYLCASSLAASGARGTQYFGPGTRLLVL.

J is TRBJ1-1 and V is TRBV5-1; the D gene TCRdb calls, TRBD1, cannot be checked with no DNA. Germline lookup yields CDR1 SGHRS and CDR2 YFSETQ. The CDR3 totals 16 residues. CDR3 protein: CASSRGTGAQNTEAFF.

The CDR3 sequence: CASSLRVSGELFF. The V call is TRBV5-1, the J call TRBJ2-2. The germline CDR1 and CDR2 sequences are SGHRS and YFSETQ. CDR3 length: 13 amino acids.

This CDR3 reads CASREREGQDEQFF. The chain employs TRBV28 and TRBJ2-1; absent DNA, TCRdb's TRBD2 call cannot be checked. The length of the CDR3 is 14 residues. In germline, CDR1 is MDHEN, CDR2 SYDVKM.